The 32 T cell receptor beta chains reported below all come from one sample, sequenced in a study of T cell changes during pregnancy in multiple sclerosis. Clones were sequenced by immunoSEQ multiplex PCR, and TCRdb holds only the in-frame ones, with some missing. The sample yields tens of thousands of clones, around 89% seen once. Here the sequenced sample was peripheral blood, taken after pregnancy. The receptor set was obtained from a female donor in good health, enrolled as a control in a pregnancy study.

This sequence joins TRBV6-4 and TRBJ2-1; the match to TRBD2 covers 11 bases. The CDR3 loop spans 16 amino acids. Germline-derived CDR1 and CDR2 are MRHNA and SNTAGT. The V gene end was trimmed by 0 bases and the J gene end by 4 bases; junction bases not matched to a gene: 2. DNA of the CDR3: TGTGCCAGCAGTGACTCGGGACTAGCGGAATACAATGAGCAGTTCTTC. The encoded protein is CASSDSGLAEYNEQFF.

CDR3 nucleotide sequence: TGTGCCAGCAGCTTAGACTCTAGTCTAAACTATGGCTACACCTTC. It translates to CASSLDSSLNYGYTF. V gene TRBV7-2 combines with J gene TRBJ1-2; no reliable D call. This CDR3 comprises 15 residues. Trimming removed 1 base at V and 2 bases at J, with 11 bases between. Germline V lookup: CDR1 SGHTA, CDR2 FQGNSA.

This clone has just a few counts. The rearrangement joins TRBV18 to TRBJ1-1, with D perhaps matching TRBD1 (6 bases). The V end lost 2 bases, the J end lost 10 bases, and 14 bases lay between the germline ends. This CDR3 has 13 residues. The germline CDR1 and CDR2 sequences are KGHSH and LQKENI. This CDR3 is CASSPEMDSSAFF. The CDR3, as DNA: TGTGCCAGCTCACCAGAAATGGACAGTTCAGCTTTCTTT.

CDR3 region: CASSFNPTGLSNQPQHF. The CDR3 nucleotides are TGTGCCAGCAGCTTTAACCCGACAGGGCTTAGCAATCAGCCCCAGCATTTT. This chain links TRBV5-8 with TRBJ1-5, with TRBD1 matching over 7 bases. Trimming removed 2 bases from V and 0 bases from J; junction bases left unmatched: 8. The CDR3 consists of 17 residues. Germline V gene sequence: CDR1 SGHTS, CDR2 YDEGEE.

The chain employs TRBV19 and TRBJ2-3; D perhaps matches TRBD2 (6 bases). V gave up 7 bases and J gave up 11 bases, with 19 bases separating them. This CDR3 spans 13 amino acids. CDR1 is LNHDA, CDR2 SQIVND, per germline (reference sequence). CDR3 residues: CASTGGTPDGQYF. CDR3 coding DNA: TGTGCCAGTACAGGAGGGACCCCAGATGGGCAGTATTTT.

The chain uses TRBV9 and TRBJ2-2, with a tentative D call TRBD1 (6 bases). Deletions cut 4 bases from V and 2 bases from J, with 12 bases between. Germline CDR1 reads SGDLS; CDR2 reads YYNGEE. The CDR3 extends over 15 amino acids. CDR3 in amino acids: CASSPQGRNTGELFF. The CDR3 DNA reads as TGTGCCAGCAGCCCCCAGGGGAGAAACACCGGGGAGCTGTTTTTT.

The J gene is TRBJ2-3, the V gene TRBV9; 7 positions agree with TRBD2. The V segment lost 4 bases and the J segment 3 bases; nucleotides outside the gene matches: 8. CDR1 and CDR2 (germline): SGDLS, YYNGEE. CDR3 length: 15 residues. CDR3 in DNA: TGTGCCAGCAGCCCCCGGGGAGGGACTACAGATACGCAGTATTTT. Residues: CASSPRGGTTDTQYF. The variable domain in full, completed from reference TRBV9 and TRBJ2-3, reads DSGVTQTPKHLITATGQRVTLRCSPRSGDLSVYWYQQSLDQGLQFLIQYYNGEERAKGNILERFSAQQFPDLHSELNLSSLELGDSALYFCASSPRGGTTDTQYFGPGTRLTVL.

V is TRBV10-3 and J is TRBJ2-1; 15 bases are a match to TRBD2. The CDR3 covers 16 residues. Germline CDR1 and CDR2: ENHRY and SYGVKD. V gave up 11 bases and J gave up 4 bases; unmatched junction bases: 9. The CDR3: CALRTSGREIYNEQFF. CDR3 bases: TGTGCCCTCCGGACTAGCGGGAGGGAAATATACAATGAGCAGTTCTTC.

V gene TRBV11-2 combines with J gene TRBJ2-6; weak D call: TRBD1 (6 bases). Germline V lookup: CDR1 SGHAT, CDR2 FQNNGV. Trimming left V 4 bases short and J 0 bases short, with 13 bases between. The CDR3 loop spans 17 amino acids. The CDR3 sequence: CASSSIRQVSGANVLTF. As DNA, the CDR3 is TGTGCCAGCAGCTCTATTCGACAGGTCTCTGGGGCCAACGTCCTGACTTTC.

V gene TRBV18 combines with J gene TRBJ2-7; no reliable D call. CDR1 KGHSH and CDR2 LQKENI come from the germline V gene. The CDR3 runs 15 residues. V was trimmed by 2 bases and J by 2 bases, leaving 13 bases between them. This CDR3 is CASSPGIAKPYEQYF. CDR3 sequence (DNA): TGTGCCAGCTCACCAGGTATCGCTAAGCCCTACGAGCAGTACTTC. The full variable domain, completed using reference TRBV18 and TRBJ2-7, is NAGVMQNPRHLVRRRGQEARLRCSPMKGHSHVYWYRQLPEEGLKFMVYLQKENIIDESGMPKERFSAEFPKEGPSILRIQQVVRGDSAAYFCASSPGIAKPYEQYFGPGTRLTVT.

The rearrangement links TRBV28 to TRBJ2-3; D is perhaps TRBD1 (8 bases). Germline V gene data show CDR1 as MDHEN and CDR2 as SYDVKM. Deletions cut 6 bases from V and 8 bases from J, with 18 bases between. The CDR3 loop spans 14 amino acids. This CDR3 is CASSRGQGGSTQYF. CDR3 coding DNA: TGTGCCAGCAGCAGAGGACAGGGAGGGAGTACGCAGTATTTT.

This clone was seen a few times. V usage is TRBV6-6 and J usage is TRBJ1-6; 10 bases are a match to TRBD1. This CDR3 region has 14 residues. In germline, CDR1 is MNHNY, CDR2 SVGAGI (reference sequence). Trimming took 4 bases from V and 7 from J; bases not matched to a gene: 1. The CDR3 DNA sequence: TGTGCCAGCAGTTGGGGACAGGGGAATTCACCCCTCCACTTT. It yields the protein CASSWGQGNSPLHF.

J is TRBJ2-5 and V is TRBV11-2, with TRBD1 matching 8 bases. The CDR3 has 15 amino acids. Losses at the gene ends were 1 base for V and 4 bases for J; bases not matched to a gene: 5. The germline gives CDR1 SGHAT, CDR2 FQNNGV. CDR3 coding DNA: TGTGCCAGCAGCTTAGGGGGACAGGAGGGAGAGACCCAGTACTTC. It encodes CASSLGGQEGETQYF.

V and J are TRBV6-1 and TRBJ1-6; 9 bases agree with TRBD1. The trim removed 8 bases at V and 7 bases at J, leaving 9 bases unmatched. CDR1 is MNHNS, CDR2 SASEGT, per germline. The CDR3 runs 15 residues. Written as DNA, the CDR3 is TGTGCCAGCTGGAGGGACAGGGTTGACAATTCACCCCTCCACTTT. It translates to CASWRDRVDNSPLHF.

The rearrangement links TRBV2 to TRBJ1-2; maybe TRBD1 (5 bases). Germline V gives CDR1 SNHLY, CDR2 FYNNEI. The CDR3 is 13 residues long. Trimming left V 2 bases short and J 4 bases short, with 8 bases between. The DNA for the CDR3 is TGTGCCAGCAGTGAATTGCAGGGCTATGGCTACACCTTC. Residues: CASSELQGYGYTF.

The V gene is TRBV27, the J gene TRBJ1-2; 12 bases agree with TRBD1. The length of the CDR3 is 16 residues. Trimming at V came to 3 bases and at J to 4 bases, leaving 6 bases not matched to a gene. Germline assignment: CDR1 MNHEY and CDR2 SMNVEV (reference sequence). The CDR3 nucleotides read TGTGCCAGCAGTTTCCGGGACAGGGGGCTGGGCTATGGCTACACCTTC. This translates into CASSFRDRGLGYGYTF.

The chain joins TRBV7-2 to TRBJ2-2; D is unresolved. CDR3 size: 14 residues. Germline V CDR1 and CDR2: SGHTA, FQGNSA. The ends were cut back, 5 bases at V and 1 base at J, with 8 bases in the middle. The CDR3: CASSPQQNTGELFF. CDR3 in DNA: TGTGCCAGCAGCCCCCAACAGAACACCGGGGAGCTGTTTTTT.

This sequence joins TRBV9 and TRBJ2-1, with D uncertain. Trimming took 1 base from V and 0 from J, leaving 8 bases between them. There are 15 residues in the CDR3. Germline CDR1 and CDR2: SGDLS and YYNGEE. The CDR3: CASSVLSSSYNEQFF. CDR3 bases: TGTGCCAGCAGCGTACTCTCTAGCTCCTACAATGAGCAGTTCTTC.

V gene TRBV29-1 combines with J gene TRBJ1-4; D is unresolved. Trimming shortened V by 4 bases and J by 5 bases, and 11 bases separated the two germline ends. This CDR3 spans 13 amino acids. The germline gives CDR1 SQVTM, CDR2 ANQGSEA. The CDR3, as DNA: TGCAGCGTTGGGCACAGTTCAAATGAAAAACTGTTTTTT. Translation gives CSVGHSSNEKLFF. Supplemented by reference TRBV29-1 and TRBJ1-4, the full variable domain reads SAVISQKPSRDICQRGTSLTIQCQVDSQVTMMFWYRQQPGQSLTLIATANQGSEATYESGFVIDKFPISRPNLTFSTLTVSNMSPEDSSIYLCSVGHSSNEKLFFGSGTQLSVL.

This clone came up once. The chain carries TRBV29-1 and TRBJ2-3, with TRBD2 matching 8 bases. CDR1 and CDR2 (germline): SQVTM, ANQGSEA. CDR3 length: 15 amino acids. After removal of 2 bases from V and 3 bases from J, the junction contained 7 bases not matched to a gene. The CDR3 DNA is TGCAGCGTTGAATCTCGGGGGGGCAGGACAGATACGCAGTATTTT. This translates into CSVESRGGRTDTQYF.

The chain uses TRBV7-3 and TRBJ2-3; possibly TRBD2 for D (6 bases). Germline V gives CDR1 SGHTA, CDR2 FQGTGA. The V end lost 6 bases, the J end lost 5 bases, and 18 bases lay between the germline ends. The CDR3 is 15 amino acids. The chain's CDR3 is CASSPSGVRGDTQYF. In DNA form, the CDR3 reads TGTGCCAGCAGTCCTTCGGGGGTTCGGGGAGATACGCAGTATTTT.

The chain uses TRBV11-2 and TRBJ1-2; a possible D gene is TRBD1 (6 bases). CDR1 and CDR2 from the germline V gene are SGHAT and FQNNGV. The CDR3 consists of 14 residues. V lost 5 bases, J lost 7 bases, and 17 bases lay in between. This CDR3 reads CASSLDRIQGGYTF. CDR3 DNA: TGTGCCAGCAGCCTCGACAGGATCCAGGGTGGCTACACCTTC. Together with reference TRBV11-2 and TRBJ1-2, the CDR3 gives the full variable domain: EAGVAQSPRYKIIEKRQSVAFWCNPISGHATLYWYQQILGQGPKLLIQFQNNGVVDDSQLPKDRFSAERLKGVDSTLKIQPAKLEDSAVYLCASSLDRIQGGYTFGSGTRLTVV.

In its sample, this clone was seen once. The chain employs TRBV6-6 and TRBJ2-7; TRBD1 is a possible D gene (6 bases). The V end was cut by 6 bases, the J end by 2 bases, with 17 bases between. The CDR3 runs to 15 residues. Germline V gene data show CDR1 as MNHNY and CDR2 as SVGAGI (reference sequence). CDR3 DNA: TGTGCCAGCAGCCTAAACAGGGAACACACCTACGAGCAGTACTTC. Its protein is CASSLNREHTYEQYF.

This rearrangement joins TRBV27 to TRBJ2-5; TRBD2 matches 11 bases. Germline loops: CDR1 MNHEY, CDR2 SMNVEV (reference sequence). V gave up 6 bases and J gave up 1 base; unmatched junction bases: 7. The CDR3 extends over 16 amino acids. CDR3 in DNA: TGTGCCAGCAGAGCTTTAGCGGGAGGGATCCAAGAGACCCAGTACTTC. It translates to CASRALAGGIQETQYF.

J is TRBJ2-7 and V is TRBV10-3; TRBD1 matches 8 bases. CDR3 length equals 15 residues. The junction had 3 bases not matched to a gene; V was cut back by 0 bases and J by 2 bases. CDR1 and CDR2 (germline): ENHRY, SYGVKD. CDR3 DNA sequence: TGTGCCATCAGTGAGTCCGGACAGGGCGCCTACGAGCAGTACTTC. Its translation: CAISESGQGAYEQYF.

The rearrangement uses TRBV4-3 and TRBJ2-3; 8 nucleotides line up with TRBD2. From germline, CDR1 is LGHNA and CDR2 YSLEER. V gave up 4 bases and J gave up 3 bases; unmatched junction bases: 6. CDR3 length: 15 residues. In DNA, the CDR3 is TGCGCCAGCAGCCTTAGCGGGGTTAGGACAGATACGCAGTATTTT. Translation gives CASSLSGVRTDTQYF.

The genes are TRBV9 and TRBJ1-2, with TRBD1 identical over 9 bases. This CDR3 spans 16 amino acids. V was pared by 0 bases and J by 2 bases, with 5 bases of the junction left unmatched. CDR1 SGDLS and CDR2 YYNGEE come from the germline V gene. As DNA, the CDR3 is TGTGCCAGCAGCGTAGGGAGGACAGGGGCCAACTATGGCTACACCTTC. Protein: CASSVGRTGANYGYTF.

The gene calls are TRBV29-1 and TRBJ1-2; D unclear. The V end was cut by 4 bases, the J end by 4 bases, with 10 bases between. CDR1 is SQVTM, CDR2 ANQGSEA, per germline. This CDR3 contains 12 residues. The CDR3: CSVADLGYGYTF. The CDR3 DNA is TGCAGCGTTGCGGACTTAGGCTATGGCTACACCTTC.

The rearrangement joins TRBV19 to TRBJ1-2; D not certain. In germline, CDR1 is LNHDA, CDR2 SQIVND (reference sequence). Trimming took off 5 bases at V and 7 bases at J, with 11 bases between the two ends. The CDR3 extends over 12 amino acids. The CDR3 spells CASSAGYFGYTF. CDR3 DNA: TGTGCCAGTAGTGCCGGGTACTTTGGCTACACCTTC.

CDR3 residues: CASSSPGRGQETQYF. DNA for the CDR3: TGTGCCAGCAGCTCCCCCGGACGGGGGCAAGAGACCCAGTACTTC. This sequence joins TRBV5-4 and TRBJ2-5; D may be TRBD2 (6 bases). V lost 3 bases to trimming and J lost 2 bases, with 14 bases between them. CDR1 and CDR2 (germline): SGHNT, YYREEE (reference sequence). The CDR3 is made up of 15 amino acids. The complete variable domain, with remaining parts taken from reference TRBV5-4 and TRBJ2-5, reads ETGVTQSPTHLIKTRGQQVTLRCSSQSGHNTVSWYQQALGQGPQFIFQYYREEENGRGNFPPRFSGLQFPNYSSELNVNALELDDSALYLCASSSPGRGQETQYFGPGTRLLVL.

The chain recombines TRBV5-8 with TRBJ1-4; D may be TRBD1 (6 bases). The CDR3 consists of 16 residues. Germline CDR1 is SGHTS and CDR2 is YDEGEE. V was clipped by 0 bases and J by 3 bases, with 12 bases between them. The CDR3 protein is CASSLVRGGANEKLFF. CDR3 coding DNA: TGTGCCAGCAGCTTGGTTCGAGGGGGGGCTAATGAAAAACTGTTTTTT. The full variable domain, in which reference TRBV5-8 and TRBJ1-4 provide the parts outside the CDR3, is EAGVTQSPTHLIKTRGQQATLRCSPISGHTSVYWYQQALGLGLQFLLWYDEGEERNRGNFPPRFSGRQFPNYSSELNVNALELEDSALYLCASSLVRGGANEKLFFGSGTQLSVL.

The V gene is TRBV10-3, the J gene TRBJ1-4; D possibly corresponds to TRBD1 (6 bases). Germline CDR1 is ENHRY and CDR2 is SYGVKD. The CDR3 extends over 14 amino acids. V lost 5 bases, J lost 4 bases, and 11 bases lay in between. CDR3 residues: CAISPTGSNEKLFF. The CDR3 bases are TGTGCCATCAGTCCGACAGGCAGTAATGAAAAACTGTTTTTT.